The T cell receptor (beta chain) described here comes from a study of cytomegalovirus exposure and HLA in healthy donors. Trimming pared 2 bases from V and 2 bases from J, leaving 8 bases between. Looked up from germline, CDR1 is SGHRS and CDR2 is YFSETQ. The CDR3 loop spans 13 amino acids. A multiplex PCR was run with 60 Vbeta primers and 13 Jbeta primers. Only in-frame clones appear in the TCRdb table, and some are missing; sequencing was by immunoSEQ multiplex PCR. The sample contains some 96,000 clones, 64% of which appear only once. The rearrangement joins TRBV5-1 to TRBJ2-7; a weak D match, TRBD1 (5 bases). The TCR was taken from a man in his 60s in good health and CMV-seronegative. The sample taken for sequencing was PBMCs. The CDR3 region is CASSFQGTYEQYF. The CDR3 region has the DNA TGCGCCAGCAGCTTCCAGGGCACCTACGAGCAGTACTTC.